This note documents a single TCR beta chain sequence. The target of this receptor is not known. The sample holds no much larger clone one base away, and base qualities are not on file. The CDR1 and CDR2 encoded by the germline V gene (reference sequence) are GTSNPN and SVGIG. Deletion took 4 bases off V and 9 bases off J, with a span of 12 bases between the germline ends. The CDR3, from cysteine to phenylalanine, totals 11 residues. Of the read, only the CDR3 DNA is kept; its 33 bases are in frame from base 1. This sample is part of a study of shared T cell receptors in the human thymus (dated by TCRdb to about 2021). Some background on the complete study: The study examined how self-reactive, shared T-cell receptor alpha chains are generated in the human thymus.

The library came from the immunoSEQ multiplex PCR assay. Held by TCRdb, this immuneACCESS table contains in-frame sequences only and omits some clones. Under half of the omission traces to an unresolved V gene where checked; the cause of the rest is unknown. Here the sample has roughly 710,000 clones; approximately 83% occur a single time. Of the sample, 0.008% to 0.011% is held by the ten largest clones. This sample was also put to use in a study of human thymus T cells. Reported in the second study: Immunologically healthy infants undergoing open corrective cardiac surgery for congenital heart defects in Finland were used as donors. The thymus tissue came from surgical resects taken out during corrective cardiac surgery. Usage of V and J gene segments appeared to be biased in both the thymic and the peripheral blood repertoires. According to the related research, thymic TCR repertoires were highly overlapping among unrelated individuals. The study used fewer than ten infant thymus samples plus four related peripheral blood samples to characterize TCR alpha and beta repertoires. Donor ages ranging from roughly 6 to 244 days were recorded, and several male and a couple of female infants were included in the cohort. Thymocytes were mechanically released from the tissue and were stored as pellets of roughly 9.5-34 million cells at -70 degrees C. A QIAsymphony instrument was used to extract genomic DNA from the frozen cell pellets. TCRB and TCRAD loci were amplified from a standardized quantity of quality-controlled genomic DNA using the immunoSEQ multiplex PCR assay. The amplicons covered the V(D)J region and were long enough to include the CDR3 and to identify the V and J genes. The amplicons were sequenced on an Illumina platform via the commercial immunoSEQ service. Primer bias and sequencing errors were corrected using previously described methods, and TCRAD and TCRB definitions followed the IMGT database. Analysis of the repertoires was done with immunoSEQ Analyzer 3.0 and VDJTools and included basic statistics, V/J segment usage, diversity estimates, rarefaction and pairwise overlap. Diversity was estimated using the Chao1, ChaoE, Efron-Thisted, Shannon and inverse Simpson indices, and was also estimated on datasets down-sampled to the size of the smallest sample. Repertoire overlap was determined by strict matching of CDR3 nucleotide sequence, V gene and J gene, and Jaccard-based multidimensional scaling clustering was applied. On average, thymus samples yielded about 810,000 unique TCRB clonotypes, whereas blood samples yielded some 80,000.

The specimen sequenced was thymocytes. Recombination linked TRBV30 to TRBJ1-2; matching of 5 bases hints at TRBD1 as the D gene. This TCR came from a girl in the first two years of life with a congenital heart defect. Donor details come from another sample of the same person, matched by shared clones. Here the CDR3 is given as CAWTGGVSYTF. The sequenced DNA: TGTGCCTGGACCGGGGGGGTAAGCTACACCTTC.